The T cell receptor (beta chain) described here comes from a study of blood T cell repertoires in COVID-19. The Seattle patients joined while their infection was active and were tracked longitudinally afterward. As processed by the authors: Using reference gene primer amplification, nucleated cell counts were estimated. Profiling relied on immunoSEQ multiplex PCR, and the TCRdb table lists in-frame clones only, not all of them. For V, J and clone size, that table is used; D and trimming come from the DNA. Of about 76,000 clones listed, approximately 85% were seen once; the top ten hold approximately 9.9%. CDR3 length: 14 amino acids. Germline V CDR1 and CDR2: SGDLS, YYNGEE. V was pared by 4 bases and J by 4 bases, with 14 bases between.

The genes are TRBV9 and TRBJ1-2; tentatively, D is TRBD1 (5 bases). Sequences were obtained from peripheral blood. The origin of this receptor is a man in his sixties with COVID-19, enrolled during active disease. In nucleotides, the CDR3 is TGTGCCAGCAGCCTCCGACAGAGAAGCTATGGCTACACCTTC. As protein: CASSLRQRSYGYTF.